This TCR beta chain was retrieved from a study of shared clonotypes between healthy human individuals. About the research overall: The study enrolled a couple of women and a few men aged 18 to 49. Study outcomes and limitations: Richness estimates generally favored naive over memory subsets.

The J segment lost 6 bases and the V segment lost 3 bases, leaving 0 bases of the junction unmatched. The CDR3 runs 12 residues. CDR1 and CDR2 (germline): KGHSH, LQKENI. The assay was immunoSEQ multiplex PCR, and TCRdb's table has in-frame clones only and misses some. The repertoire includes around 2.3 million clones, 90% to 96% of them detected once, and more than 0.1% sits in the top ten. To note about this clone: What it binds is unknown.

Sequencing was done on a sample of naive CD4+ T cells sorted from blood. Subset defined: CD45RA+ positively selected. This sequence originates from a man aged 18 to 35 in good health. This chain uses TRBV18 with TRBJ2-3; 7 bases agree with TRBD1. CDR3 in DNA: TGTGCCAGCTCACCGGGACAGGATACGCAGTATTTT. This codes for CASSPGQDTQYF.